What follows describes a single TCR beta chain. V trimming: 5 bases; J trimming: 6 bases; junction bases outside the gene matches: 14. Germline CDR1 SNHLY, CDR2 FYNNEI. The CDR3 is 17 amino acids. The data derive from a study of blood T cell repertoires in COVID-19. Study in general: Sources were T cells, B-cell-depleted T cells, or PBMCs; the material itself was cDNA or gDNA.

How the authors handled the data: Amplification with reference gene primers provided the estimates of nucleated cell counts. This table comes from immunoSEQ multiplex PCR, and its TCRdb copy is limited to in-frame clones, with some not included. For V, J and clone size, that table is used; D and trimming come from the DNA. The sample includes around 80,000 clones, about 88% of them seen just once. The sequencing sample was made of peripheral blood. The chain employs TRBV2 and TRBJ1-2; the match to TRBD1 covers 11 bases. This receptor was identified in a man older than 75 with active or convalescent COVID-19. In DNA, the CDR3 is TGTGCCAGCAGTAGAAGATTAGGGACAGGGGGAAGCGATGGCTACACCTTC. Its protein is CASSRRLGTGGSDGYTF. The whole variable domain, remainder taken from reference TRBV2 and TRBJ1-2, is EPEVTQTPSHQVTQMGQEVILRCVPISNHLYFYWYRQILGQKVEFLVSFYNNEISEKSEIFDDQFSVERPDGSNFTLKIRSTKLEDSAMYFCASSRRLGTGGSDGYTFGSGTRLTVV.